The rows below give T cell receptor beta chains drawn from one sample of a study of OX40 agonist ivuxolimab in advanced cancers. Libraries were prepared by immunoSEQ multiplex PCR; TCRdb keeps only in-frame clonotypes and omits some of them. The table records some 87,000 clones, about nine tenths of them present only once. This specimen consisted of CD4+ or CD8+ T cells sorted from blood, obtained in a trial of the OX40 agonist ivuxolimab. The receptors come from an adult with an advanced solid tumor such as melanoma, head and neck, liver or kidney cancer. Both conserved end residues are part of each CDR3. Fields, in order: CDR3 length, V gene, CDR3 protein.

18 TRBV19 CASSIRVAGGPGYNEQFF
14 TRBV6-1 CASRLGGFNSPLHF
16 TRBV19 CASSTSVSLTNYGYTF
14 TRBV6-5 CASSRTDMNTEAFF
15 TRBV7-2 CASSLAGGSPYEQYF
15 TRBV2 CASSAAGHSNQPQHF
14 TRBV7-2 CASSLAGWGSGYTF
15 TRBV5-4 CASSSTSASYNEQFF
13 TRBV28 CAGWDRNTDTQYF
14 TRBV18 CASSRGQLFYEQYF
14 TRBV2 CASRRSDSGNTIYF
16 TRBV6-5 CASSYSADFYFYEQYF
13 TRBV10-1 CASASGNTGELFF
14 TRBV5-1 CASSSGTHPYEQYF
13 TRBV2 CASSEANRESYTF
16 TRBV7-9 CASSFPGRDSYNEQFF
17 TRBV7-9 CASSLLGQGSSNYGYTF
15 TRBV6-5 CASKKGADSNQPQHF
13 TRBV28 CASRFGENYGYTF
17 TRBV7-9 CASSLGRGEWEQETQYF
15 TRBV10-3 CAISESLTGTDTQYF
13 TRBV5-4 CASSFRGGQTQYF
15 TRBV7-9 CASSLGGGAHWEQYF
15 TRBV5-1 CASSLRGLVSEKLFF
14 TRBV28 CASSAGDDPNEQYF
15 TRBV28 CASRSQGGHNYGYTF
15 TRBV27 CASSPHRGSNQPQHF
13 TRBV29-1 CSVGQDPNYGYTF
14 TRBV5-1 CASSLASGQETQYF
15 TRBV18 CASSPFEREVNEQFF
15 TRBV5-1 CASSLGASYTDTQYF
15 TRBV6-4 CASSDAGLGSGELFF
14 TRBV6-5 CASSYSTGKDGYTF
13 TRBV6-5 CASKNTGFYGYTF
12 TRBV6-1 CASSRRSYEQYF
15 TRBV19 CASTNAMGNTDTQYF
13 TRBV11-2 CASSFTGSGELFF